Presented here are 6 T cell receptor beta chains from one specimen sequenced in a study of T-cell memory formation after mild COVID-19 listed by TCRdb under 2021. Library creation used 5' RACE. The data were produced on an Illumina NovaSeq 6000. TCRdb redid the processing of the public reads, applying fastp at Q25 and MiXCR, and retained in-frame beta chains. Every entry covers one CDR3 protein and lists the most common genes and DNA from its rows. In all, the sample holds 350,000 to 450,000 distinct CDR3 sequences, and about 19% of those were seen once. The leading ten clones occupy 8.4% of the sample. The source material was PBMCs or a T cell subset sorted from them (not recorded which). These receptors originate from an adult woman who had mild COVID-19 (a few samples of this study predate the infection). The sample titles of this study are shuffled in the database, so cell type and time point are left out; the donor was told from shared clones.

The rearrangement joins TRBV3-1 to TRBJ1-1; D unclear. CDR3 length: 13 residues. V was pared by 1 base and J by 7 bases, with 10 bases between. Germline lookup yields CDR1 LGHDT and CDR2 YNNKEL (reference sequence). DNA for the CDR3: TGTGCCAGCAGCCAAGGGAGCGGTGGTGAAGCTTTCTTT. Protein product: CASSQGSGGEAFF.

This clonotype was picked up a small number of times. This chain uses TRBV27 with TRBJ2-6; 7 nucleotides agree with TRBD2. The germline V gene has CDR1 MNHEY and CDR2 SMNVEV (reference sequence). This CDR3 comprises 16 residues. V lost 6 bases and J lost 1; bases outside the gene matches: 6. CDR3 sequence (DNA): TGTGCCAGCAGAGGGACTACCTCTTCTGGGGCCAACGTCCTGACTTTC. The encoded protein is CASRGTTSSGANVLTF.

CDR3 nucleotides: TGTGCCAGCAGCAACCGACTAACCAATTCACCCCTCCACTTT. It specifies CASSNRLTNSPLHF. This sequence joins TRBV6-5 and TRBJ1-6; D remains unclear. Between the trimmed V and J ends, which lost 6 bases and 7 bases, there was a span of 13 bases. This CDR3 spans 14 amino acids. CDR1 is MNHEY and CDR2 is SVGAGI in the germline V gene.

This clonotype has more than one count but fewer than ten. The chain joins TRBV12-3 or TRBV12-4 to TRBJ2-7, with D perhaps TRBD2 (5 bases). The CDR3 extends over 14 amino acids. Trimming shortened V by 6 bases and J by 4 bases, and 16 bases separated the two germline ends. CDR3 residues: CASSLALEPYEQYF. CDR3 DNA sequence: TGTGCCAGCAGCCTAGCACTAGAGCCTTACGAGCAGTACTTC.

V usage is TRBV5-1 and J usage is TRBJ2-7; D unresolved. The ends were cut back, 0 bases at V and 12 bases at J, with 10 bases in the middle. Germline V gene data show CDR1 as SGHRS and CDR2 as YFSETQ. This CDR3 comprises 11 residues. The CDR3 bases are TGCGCCAGCAGCTTGGACGGCCGTGTGTACTTC. Its translation is CASSLDGRVYF.

This clonotype was found a few times. The V and J genes are TRBV12-3 or TRBV12-4 and TRBJ1-1; D may be TRBD1 (6 bases). V dropped 7 bases and J dropped 7 bases, with 16 bases sitting between them. CDR3 size: 13 residues. The chain's CDR3 is CASTALPTGEAFF. CDR3 nucleotide sequence: TGTGCCAGCACCGCCCTACCGACAGGTGAAGCTTTCTTT.